This T cell receptor beta chain was captured in a study of blood T cell repertoires in COVID-19. Per the authors' pipeline: It was from reference gene primer amplification that nucleated cell counts were estimated. Data came from immunoSEQ multiplex PCR; TCRdb stores just in-frame clones and leaves some out. V, J and clone size are taken as reported in that table, and D and trimming were inferred from the DNA itself. Altogether about 26,000 clones are present, over 70% being singletons, with the ten largest covering about 53%. The receptor was derived from a man aged 50 to 60 with active or convalescent COVID-19. Sequenced input: peripheral blood.

DNA of the CDR3: TGCAGCGTTGAACAGCTCACCGGGACAGGGTCCTACGAGCAGTACTTC. As protein: CSVEQLTGTGSYEQYF. The rearrangement joins TRBV29-1 to TRBJ2-7; the match to TRBD1 covers 9 bases. The V and J ends lost 2 bases and 1 base, in that order; junction bases with no gene match: 9. The length of the CDR3 is 16 residues. Germline values: CDR1 SQVTM, CDR2 ANQGSEA.